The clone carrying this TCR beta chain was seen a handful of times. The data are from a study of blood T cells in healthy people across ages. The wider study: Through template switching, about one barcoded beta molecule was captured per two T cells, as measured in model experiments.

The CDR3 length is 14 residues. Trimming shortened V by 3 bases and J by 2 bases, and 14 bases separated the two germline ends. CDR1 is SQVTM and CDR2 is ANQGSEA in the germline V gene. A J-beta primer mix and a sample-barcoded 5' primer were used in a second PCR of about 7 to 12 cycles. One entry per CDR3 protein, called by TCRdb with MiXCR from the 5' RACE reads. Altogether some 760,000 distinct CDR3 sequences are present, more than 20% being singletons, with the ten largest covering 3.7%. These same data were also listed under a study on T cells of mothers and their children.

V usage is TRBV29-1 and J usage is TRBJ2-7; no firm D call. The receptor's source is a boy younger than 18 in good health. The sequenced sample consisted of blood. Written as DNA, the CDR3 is TGCAGCGTTGACTTAGGGCAGACGCCCTACGAGCAGTACTTC. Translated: CSVDLGQTPYEQYF.